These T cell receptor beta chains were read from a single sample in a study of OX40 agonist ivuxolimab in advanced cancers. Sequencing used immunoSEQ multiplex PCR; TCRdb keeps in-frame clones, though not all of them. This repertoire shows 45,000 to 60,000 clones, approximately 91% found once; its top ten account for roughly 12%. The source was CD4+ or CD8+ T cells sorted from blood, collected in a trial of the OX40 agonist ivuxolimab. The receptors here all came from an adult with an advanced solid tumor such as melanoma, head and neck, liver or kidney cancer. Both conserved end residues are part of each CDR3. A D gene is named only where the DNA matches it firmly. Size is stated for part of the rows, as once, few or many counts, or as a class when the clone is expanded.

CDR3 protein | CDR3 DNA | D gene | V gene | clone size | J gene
CASQTDSGNTIYF | TGTGCCAGTCAGACAGACTCTGGAAACACCATATATTTT | . | TRBV6-1 | . | TRBJ1-3
CASSYSVGAGGETQYF | TGTGCCAGCAGTTACTCGGTGGGGGCGGGAGGGGAGACCCAGTACTTC | TRBD2 | TRBV6-6 | . | TRBJ2-5
CASNQGIGTEAFF | TGTGCCAGCAACCAGGGGATTGGCACTGAAGCTTTCTTT | . | TRBV7-3 | . | TRBJ1-1
CAIKGGPDTGELFF | TGTGCCATCAAAGGGGGCCCGGACACCGGGGAGCTGTTTTTT | TRBD1 | TRBV10-3 | few | TRBJ2-2
CASSRQGALIWDTIYF | TGTGCCAGCAGCAGACAGGGGGCTTTAATATGGGACACCATATATTTT | TRBD1 | TRBV5-6 | . | TRBJ1-3
CASSSQAGSYEQYF | TGCGCCAGCAGCTCTCAAGCGGGGTCCTACGAGCAGTACTTC | TRBD2 | TRBV5-1 | . | TRBJ2-7
CASSSGPARGETQYF | TGCGCCAGCAGCTCCGGACCGGCCCGGGGGGAGACCCAGTACTTC | . | TRBV5-1 | . | TRBJ2-5
CASSFLGASGYTF | TGTGCCAGCAGCTTCTTGGGGGCTAGCGGCTACACCTTC | . | TRBV5-6 | . | TRBJ1-2
CASMSRDRGYNEQFF | TGTGCCAGCATGAGCCGGGACAGGGGGTACAATGAGCAGTTCTTC | TRBD1 | TRBV28 | . | TRBJ2-1
CASSLVVGKEAFF | TGTGCCAGCAGCTTAGTGGTAGGAAAGGAAGCTTTCTTT | . | TRBV11-2 | . | TRBJ1-1
CATSIKEKLFF | TGTGCCACCTCCATTAAGGAAAAACTGTTTTTT | . | TRBV15 | few | TRBJ1-4
CASSPLAGGLGSEQYF | TGTGCCAGCAGCCCCCTAGCGGGTGGTTTGGGTAGCGAGCAGTACTTC | TRBD2 | TRBV11-3 | . | TRBJ2-7
CASSATSGGPTDTQYF | TGTGCCAGCAGTGCGACTAGCGGGGGGCCCACGGATACGCAGTATTTT | TRBD2 | TRBV6-4 | . | TRBJ2-3
CASSSSPVPYSNQPQHF | TGTGCCAGCAGTTCCTCCCCAGTCCCTTATAGCAATCAGCCCCAGCATTTT | . | TRBV27 | . | TRBJ1-5
CASSAGSGGTYEQYF | TGTGCCAGCAGCGCTGGGTCAGGGGGTACCTACGAGCAGTACTTC | TRBD1 | TRBV28 | . | TRBJ2-7
CASSMRAVAWTDTQYF | TGTGCCAGTAGTATGAGGGCAGTGGCTTGGACAGATACGCAGTATTTT | . | TRBV19 | . | TRBJ2-3
CASSQDPARRAGNEQFF | TGTGCCAGCAGCCAAGATCCCGCTAGGCGAGCGGGTAATGAGCAGTTCTTC | . | TRBV4-2 | . | TRBJ2-1
CASSLGSRQTTNSPLHF | TGTGCCAGCAGCTTGGGTAGTCGGCAAACCACAAATTCGCCCCTCCACTTT | . | TRBV5-4 | . | TRBJ1-6
CASSEARNRPDKGRKRTEAFF | TGCGCCAGCAGTGAAGCCCGAAATCGACCGGACAAGGGGAGGAAGCGCACTGAAGCTTTCTTT | . | TRBV10-1 | . | TRBJ1-1
CASSQGNWDFGETQYF | TGCGCCAGCAGCCAAGGGAACTGGGACTTCGGAGAGACCCAGTACTTC | . | TRBV4-1 | . | TRBJ2-5
CASSTLFGRSGEQFF | TGTGCCAGTAGTACCCTTTTTGGGCGTTCTGGTGAGCAGTTCTTC | . | TRBV19 | . | TRBJ2-1
CASSTQTGYQETQYF | TGTGCCAGCAGCACACAGACAGGATACCAAGAGACCCAGTACTTC | . | TRBV7-2 | . | TRBJ2-5
CASSPRVSGGSTYNEQFF | TGTGCCAGCAGCCCCCGGGTTAGCGGGGGGTCAACCTACAATGAGCAGTTCTTC | TRBD2 | TRBV7-9 | . | TRBJ2-1
CASRSFRDRGHEQYF | TGCGCCAGCAGGTCGTTCCGGGACAGGGGGCATGAGCAGTACTTC | TRBD1 | TRBV4-1 | few | TRBJ2-7
CASSEDRGEQYF | TGTGCCAGCAGTGAAGACAGGGGGGAGCAGTACTTC | TRBD1 | TRBV6-1 | . | TRBJ2-7
CASSLAGGGSNQPQHF | TGTGCCAGCAGCTTGGCCGGGGGGGGAAGCAATCAGCCCCAGCATTTT | . | TRBV5-6 | . | TRBJ1-5
CASSLAREGRGEQYF | TGTGCCAGCAGCTTAGCGCGGGAGGGTAGAGGCGAGCAGTACTTC | TRBD2 | TRBV7-9 | . | TRBJ2-7
CSARPTPTQYF | TGCAGTGCTAGACCCACACCTACCCAGTACTTC | . | TRBV20-1 | . | TRBJ2-5
CASSPNRGDYEQYF | TGTGCCAGCAGCCCCAACAGGGGGGACTACGAGCAGTACTTC | TRBD1 | TRBV11-2 | once | TRBJ2-7
CASSPPGGHGNTIYF | TGTGCCAGCAGCCCCCCAGGGGGTCATGGAAACACCATATATTTT | TRBD1 | TRBV5-6 | . | TRBJ1-3
CASSEQTAVVGQPQHF | TGTGCCAGCAGTGAACAGACAGCGGTGGTAGGTCAGCCCCAGCATTTT | . | TRBV6-1 | . | TRBJ1-5
CASSSKTLHF | TGTGCCAGCAGCTCCAAGACCCTCCACTTT | . | TRBV7-9 | . | TRBJ1-6
CASSKDLLGQVNYEQYF | TGTGCCAGCAGCAAAGACCTCCTGGGACAGGTAAACTACGAGCAGTACTTC | . | TRBV21-1 | . | TRBJ2-7
CASSSGDRAYEQYF | TGTGCCAGCAGTTCCGGGGACAGGGCCTACGAGCAGTACTTC | TRBD1 | TRBV28 | . | TRBJ2-7
CASTIGGNSGANVLTF | TGTGCCAGCACCATAGGAGGGAACTCTGGGGCCAACGTCCTGACTTTC | . | TRBV9 | . | TRBJ2-6
CASSPVRVDDWTDTQYF | TGTGCCAGCAGCCCAGTCAGAGTGGATGATTGGACAGATACGCAGTATTTT | . | TRBV7-3 | . | TRBJ2-3
CASSGIGTGRGDTQYF | TGCGCCAGCAGCGGAATTGGGACAGGGAGAGGAGATACGCAGTATTTT | TRBD1 | TRBV5-1 | . | TRBJ2-3
CASSEEAYPYTF | TGTGCCAGCAGTGAAGAGGCCTATCCCTACACCTTC | . | TRBV2 | . | TRBJ1-2
CASTTGNANTGELFF | TGTGCCAGTACCACAGGGAATGCGAACACCGGGGAGCTGTTTTTT | . | TRBV19 | . | TRBJ2-2
CAISVGRDADTQYF | TGTGCCATCAGTGTGGGCAGGGACGCAGATACGCAGTATTTT | . | TRBV10-3 | . | TRBJ2-3
CASSFYTGSADSPLHF | TGCGCCAGCAGCTTTTATACAGGGTCTGCTGATTCACCCCTCCACTTT | . | TRBV5-1 | few | TRBJ1-6
CASSPRGGVYEQYF | TGTGCCAGCAGCCCCCGGGGCGGGGTCTACGAGCAGTACTTC | . | TRBV7-2 | . | TRBJ2-7
CASSLGQVGTGELFF | TGTGCCAGCAGCTTAGGACAGGTTGGGACCGGGGAGCTGTTTTTT | . | TRBV7-9 | . | TRBJ2-2
CASSPGGGLNEQFF | TGCGCCAGCAGCCCCGGGGGGGGGCTTAATGAGCAGTTCTTC | TRBD2 | TRBV5-1 | . | TRBJ2-1
CASSLEGVSGTEAFF | TGCGCCAGCAGCTTGGAGGGGGTGTCGGGCACTGAAGCTTTCTTT | . | TRBV5-1 | . | TRBJ1-1
CASTPGTGYYEQYF | TGTGCCAGCACGCCCGGGACAGGGTACTACGAGCAGTACTTC | . | TRBV21-1 | . | TRBJ2-7
CASSPAGSNEAFF | TGTGCCAGCAGTCCGGCGGGGAGCAATGAAGCTTTCTTT | . | TRBV6-5 | . | TRBJ1-1
CASSSPGLAPEQYF | TGTGCTAGCAGCTCTCCGGGACTAGCTCCCGAGCAGTACTTC | TRBD2 | TRBV7-7 | . | TRBJ2-7
CSVAGTGTLSGNTIYF | TGCAGCGTGGCCGGGACAGGGACCCTCTCTGGAAACACCATATATTTT | TRBD1 | TRBV29-1 | . | TRBJ1-3
CASSPRLAGGPSEQYF | TGTGCCAGCAGCCCGAGACTAGCGGGAGGGCCCTCCGAGCAGTACTTC | TRBD2 | TRBV5-4 | . | TRBJ2-7